Described below is a single TCR beta chain sequence and its context. Assay used: immunoSEQ multiplex PCR; TCRdb lists only in-frame clones, some missing. This sample has about 91,000 clones, with 88% found just once. The ends were cut back, 8 bases at V and 4 bases at J, with 14 bases in the middle. CDR1 is MDHEN and CDR2 is SYDVKM in the germline V gene. The CDR3 is 13 amino acids. This sample stems from a study of blood T cell repertoires in COVID-19. Study at large: Samples came from the United States, Italy and Spain, spanning acute and convalescent COVID-19.

The clonotype was recovered from a woman of 80 years or more with active COVID-19. The V call is TRBV28, the J call TRBJ2-5, with D possibly being TRBD1 (6 bases). Material for sequencing was peripheral blood. CDR3 amino acids: CASGIQGTETQYF. For the CDR3, the DNA is TGTGCCAGCGGGATACAGGGTACAGAGACCCAGTACTTC.